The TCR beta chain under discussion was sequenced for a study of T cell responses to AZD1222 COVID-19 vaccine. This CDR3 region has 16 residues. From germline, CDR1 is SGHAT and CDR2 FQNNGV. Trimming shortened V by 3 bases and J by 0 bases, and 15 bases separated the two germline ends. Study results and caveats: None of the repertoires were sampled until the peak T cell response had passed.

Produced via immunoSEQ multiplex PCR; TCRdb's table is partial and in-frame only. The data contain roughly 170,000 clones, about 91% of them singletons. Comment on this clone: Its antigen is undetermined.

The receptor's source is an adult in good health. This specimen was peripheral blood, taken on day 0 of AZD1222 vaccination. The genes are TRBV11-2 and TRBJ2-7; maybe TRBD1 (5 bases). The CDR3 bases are TGTGCCAGCAGCTTTGGGGCTTTTGGGGCCTCCTACGAGCAGTACTTC. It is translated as CASSFGAFGASYEQYF.